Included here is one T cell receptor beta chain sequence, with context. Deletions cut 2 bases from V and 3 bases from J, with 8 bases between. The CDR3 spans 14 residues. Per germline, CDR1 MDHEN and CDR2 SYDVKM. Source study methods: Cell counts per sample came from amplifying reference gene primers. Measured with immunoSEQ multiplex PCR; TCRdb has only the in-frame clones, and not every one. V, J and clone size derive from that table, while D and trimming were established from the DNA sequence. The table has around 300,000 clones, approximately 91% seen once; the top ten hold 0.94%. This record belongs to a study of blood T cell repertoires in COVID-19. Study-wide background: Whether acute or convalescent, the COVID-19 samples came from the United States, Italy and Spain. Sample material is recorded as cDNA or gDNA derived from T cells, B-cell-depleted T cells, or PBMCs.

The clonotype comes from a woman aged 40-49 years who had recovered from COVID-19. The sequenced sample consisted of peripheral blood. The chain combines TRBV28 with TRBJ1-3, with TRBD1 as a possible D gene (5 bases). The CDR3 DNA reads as TGTGCCAGCAGTTTACGGGGGGGTGGAAACACCATATATTTT. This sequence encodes CASSLRGGGNTIYF.